The 15 T cell receptor beta chains in this list originate from one sample, sequenced in a study of blood T cell repertoires in COVID-19. The table came from immunoSEQ multiplex PCR; TCRdb's copy has only in-frame clones and leaves some out. The repertoire holds 90,000 to 110,000 clones, with around 84% as singletons. The specimen was peripheral blood. These TCRs come from a woman of 80 years or more with active or convalescent COVID-19.

The V call is TRBV3-1 (or the pseudogene TRBV3-2), the J call TRBJ2-1; D is unclear. The germline V gene encodes CDR1 LGHDT and CDR2 YNNKEL (reference sequence). The CDR3 extends over 11 amino acids. Trimming pared 5 bases from V and 4 bases from J, leaving 3 bases between. Here the CDR3 DNA reads TGTGCCAGCAGCTCGTACAATGAGCAGTTCTTC. Translating gives CASSSYNEQFF.

The genes are TRBV6-5 and TRBJ2-7, with 7 bases aligning to TRBD1. The CDR3 extends over 15 amino acids. CDR1 is MNHEY, CDR2 SVGAGI, per germline. The V and J ends lost 10 bases and 2 bases, in that order; junction bases with no gene match: 14. The chain's CDR3 is CATLPFGQAAYEQYF. CDR3 coding DNA: TGTGCCACCCTCCCCTTCGGACAGGCGGCCTACGAGCAGTACTTC.

The genes are TRBV7-8 and TRBJ1-3, with 7 bases identical to TRBD1. The CDR3 has 18 residues. V gave up 5 bases and J gave up 4 bases; unmatched junction bases: 17. Germline CDR1 reads SGHVS; CDR2 reads FQNEAQ. The CDR3 sequence is CASSLTIETGYIGNTIYF. CDR3 in DNA: TGTGCCAGCAGCCTAACTATTGAGACAGGGTATATCGGAAACACCATATATTTT.

V usage is TRBV7-2 and J usage is TRBJ2-7; D call uncertain. The CDR3 is 13 amino acids. The germline V and J ends were trimmed by 1 base and 4 bases, with 8 bases remaining between them. The V gene's germline CDR1 is SGHTA and CDR2 FQGNSA. The CDR3 protein is CASSLELRYEQYF. The CDR3 DNA sequence: TGTGCCAGCAGCTTAGAACTCCGATACGAGCAGTACTTC.

This rearrangement joins TRBV2 to TRBJ2-3; 9 bases are a match to TRBD2. This CDR3 comprises 15 residues. V lost 3 bases, J lost 5 bases, and 6 bases stayed unmatched. Germline lookup yields CDR1 SNHLY and CDR2 FYNNEI. The CDR3 loop reads CASSEERGAGDTQYF. The CDR3 DNA is TGTGCCAGCAGTGAGGAGCGGGGGGCCGGAGATACGCAGTATTTT.

This clone was picked up a small number of times. The chain recombines TRBV9 with TRBJ2-2, with 9 bases fitting TRBD1. Germline V gives CDR1 SGDLS, CDR2 YYNGEE. V shed 2 bases, J shed 4 bases, and the junction held 3 bases outside the gene matches. This CDR3 is built from 15 residues. The chain's CDR3 is CASSVRTGATGELFF. In DNA form, the CDR3 reads TGTGCCAGCAGCGTTCGGACAGGGGCCACCGGGGAGCTGTTTTTT.

This clone was observed a single time. The V gene is TRBV5-1, the J gene TRBJ2-7; TRBD1 aligns across 10 bases. The CDR3 is 13 amino acids. CDR1 and CDR2 from the germline V gene are SGHRS and YFSETQ. Unmatched junction bases numbered 5, after V lost 8 bases and J lost 3 bases. Here the CDR3 DNA reads TGCGCCAGTACCGGGACAGGGGTCTACGAGCAGTACTTC. Protein product: CASTGTGVYEQYF.

The rearrangement uses TRBV30 and TRBJ1-5; D is perhaps TRBD1 (6 bases). Trimming pared 1 base from V and 4 bases from J, leaving 8 bases between. This CDR3 is built from 13 residues. Germline V gives CDR1 GTSNPN, CDR2 SVGIG (reference sequence). In DNA form, the CDR3 reads TGTGCCTGGAGTGCTAGGGGGAATCAGCCCCAGCATTTT. Encoded protein: CAWSARGNQPQHF.

The gene calls are TRBV15 and TRBJ2-7; 7 bases match TRBD2. The CDR3 length is 18 residues. CDR1 LNHNV and CDR2 YYDKDF come from the germline V gene (reference sequence). The trim removed 0 bases at V and 4 bases at J, leaving 15 bases unmatched. Written as DNA, the CDR3 is TGTGCCACCAGCAGAGAGGGGTTTGGGGCGGGAGTTGTGTACGAGCAGTACTTC. It codes for CATSREGFGAGVVYEQYF.

The V call is TRBV9, the J call TRBJ2-2; tentative D call: TRBD2 (6 bases). The CDR3 sequence is 15 residues long. V was trimmed by 4 bases and J by 4 bases, leaving 14 bases between them. Germline-derived CDR1 and CDR2 are SGDLS and YYNGEE. The CDR3 DNA follows: TGTGCCAGCAGCCCGACTAGATCTACCACCGGGGAGCTGTTTTTT. Encoded protein: CASSPTRSTTGELFF.

The rearrangement joins TRBV24-1 to TRBJ2-1; the match to TRBD2 covers 13 bases. V trimming: 9 bases; J trimming: 9 bases; junction bases outside the gene matches: 13. Germline CDR1 and CDR2: KGHDR and SFDVKD. The CDR3 is made up of 16 amino acids. Here the CDR3 DNA reads TGTGCCACCGAGAACCCCGGACTAGCGGGAGTACTTGAGCAGTTCTTC. This codes for CATENPGLAGVLEQFF.

J is TRBJ1-1 and V is TRBV6-5; the D gene is possibly TRBD1 (5 bases). Germline V CDR1 and CDR2: MNHEY, SVGAGI. This CDR3 contains 15 residues. With 2 bases removed from V and 1 base from J, the gap between germline ends came to 11 bases. The CDR3, as DNA: TGTGCCAGCAGTTACGGGGGGGTCCCGAACACTGAAGCTTTCTTT. It yields the protein CASSYGGVPNTEAFF.

The genes are TRBV5-6 and TRBJ1-5; the match to TRBD1 covers 8 bases. The germline V gene has CDR1 SGHDT and CDR2 YYEEEE. This CDR3 region has 19 residues. V lost 1 base and J lost 1; bases outside the gene matches: 13. The CDR3 spells CASSLLRLRGLKSNQPQHF. As DNA, the CDR3 is TGTGCCAGCAGCTTGTTACGCCTCAGGGGGCTCAAAAGCAATCAGCCCCAGCATTTT.

The chain uses TRBV10-1 and TRBJ2-1, with TRBD2 matching over 12 bases. V gave up 1 base and J gave up 8 bases; unmatched junction bases: 9. CDR1 is WNHNN and CDR2 is SYGVQD in the germline V gene (reference sequence). This CDR3 contains 17 residues. The CDR3 sequence: CASSEYRTSGNVDEQFF. The CDR3, as DNA: TGCGCCAGCAGTGAGTATCGGACTAGCGGGAATGTTGATGAGCAGTTCTTC.

This sequence joins TRBV18 and TRBJ2-2; no clear D gene. Germline V gene lookup returns CDR1 KGHSH and CDR2 LQKENI. The CDR3 is 16 amino acids. Trimming left V 1 base short and J 3 bases short, with 12 bases between. CDR3: CASSPREALDTGELFF. CDR3 DNA sequence: TGTGCCAGCTCACCACGAGAGGCGCTGGACACCGGGGAGCTGTTTTTT.